These 2 T cell receptor beta chains share one sample of origin, sequenced in a study of T cells after yellow fever vaccination. TCRdb called the 5' RACE reads again in MiXCR, with one record for every CDR3 protein. The sample carries hundreds of thousands of distinct CDR3 sequences, around a fifth recorded once. The sample in question was PBMCs, obtained more than 20 days after the first yellow fever vaccination. These receptors came from a man between 18 and 29 years old who received the YFV17D yellow fever vaccine.

V gene TRBV5-1 combines with J gene TRBJ2-4; D might be TRBD2 (5 bases). This CDR3 is built from 14 residues. CDR1 and CDR2 from the germline V gene are SGHRS and YFSETQ. Trimming stripped 5 bases from V and 7 bases from J, with 16 bases between. CDR3 residues: CASSETAGGNIQYF. The DNA of the CDR3 is TGCGCCAGCAGTGAGACGGCGGGTGGGAACATTCAGTACTTC.

This clonotype has just a few counts. The chain has TRBV7-2 and TRBJ1-2; D gene uncertain. V was trimmed by 7 bases and J by 5 bases, leaving 14 bases between them. Germline V gene data show CDR1 as SGHTA and CDR2 as FQGNSA. The length of the CDR3 is 13 residues. CDR3 sequence (DNA): TGTGCCAGCACCCGGCAGCTAGTATATGGCTACACCTTC. Amino acids: CASTRQLVYGYTF. The entire variable domain, with the rest obtained from reference TRBV7-2 and TRBJ1-2, is as follows: GAGVSQSPSNKVTEKGKDVELRCDPISGHTALYWYRQSLGQGLEFLIYFQGNSAPDKSGLPSDRFSAERTGGSVSTLTIQRTQQEDSAVYLCASTRQLVYGYTFGSGTRLTVV.